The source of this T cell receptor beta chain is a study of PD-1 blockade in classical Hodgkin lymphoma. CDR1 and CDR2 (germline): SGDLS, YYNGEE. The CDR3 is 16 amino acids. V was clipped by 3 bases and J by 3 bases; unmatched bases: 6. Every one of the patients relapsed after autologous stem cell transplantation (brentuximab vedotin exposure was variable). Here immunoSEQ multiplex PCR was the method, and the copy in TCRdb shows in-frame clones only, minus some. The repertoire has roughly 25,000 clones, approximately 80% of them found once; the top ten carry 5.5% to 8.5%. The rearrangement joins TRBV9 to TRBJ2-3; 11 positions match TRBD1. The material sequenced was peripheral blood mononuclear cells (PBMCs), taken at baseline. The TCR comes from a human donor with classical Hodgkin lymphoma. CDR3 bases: TGTGCCAGCAGCGAATGGACAGGGGGCGGGACAGATACGCAGTATTTT. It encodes CASSEWTGGGTDTQYF.